The 28 T cell receptor beta chains below come from one sample, sequenced in a study of T-cell memory formation after mild COVID-19. MiXCR was run by TCRdb on the 5' RACE reads, yielding one entry per CDR3 protein. This table has under 250,000 distinct CDR3 sequences, under 30% appearing once. Sequenced material: PBMCs or a T cell subset sorted from them (not recorded which). All receptors come from an adult woman who had mild COVID-19 (a few samples of this study predate the infection). Cell type and time point are not known.

This sequence joins TRBV4-1 and TRBJ1-5, with a tentative D call TRBD1 (5 bases). V shed 4 bases and J shed 5 bases, with 9 bases lying between them. The CDR3 is made up of 13 amino acids. Per the germline V gene, CDR1 is MGHRA and CDR2 is YSYEKL. The CDR3 reads CASSRGAYQPQHF. For the CDR3, the DNA is TGCGCCAGCAGCCGCGGGGCGTATCAGCCCCAGCATTTT.

This clonotype came up a few times. As DNA, the CDR3 is TGTGCCAGCAGCCACGGACAGGGGCGAATTAAAAACATTCAGTACTTC. It encodes CASSHGQGRIKNIQYF. This sequence joins TRBV14 and TRBJ2-4, with 9 nucleotides matching TRBD1. CDR3 length equals 16 residues. The V gene's germline CDR1 is SGHDN and CDR2 FVKESK. V shed 3 bases and J 4 bases; nucleotides not matched to a gene: 7.

This clonotype was observed a few times. This chain links TRBV20-1 with TRBJ2-7; TRBD2 aligns across 8 bases. CDR3 length equals 17 residues. CDR1 is DFQATT and CDR2 is SNEGSKA in the germline V gene (reference sequence). The V segment lost 1 base and the J segment 1 base; nucleotides outside the gene matches: 12. This CDR3 is CSARASPGGGRSYEQYF. The CDR3 nucleotides are TGCAGTGCTAGAGCTTCCCCCGGGGGGGGGCGATCCTACGAGCAGTACTTC.

This clonotype was counted between two and nine times. This chain links TRBV6-5 with TRBJ2-1; TRBD2 is a possible D gene (6 bases). V lost 5 bases, J lost 2 bases, and 10 bases lay in between. Germline V lookup: CDR1 MNHEY, CDR2 SVGAGI. The CDR3 length is 14 residues. The CDR3 DNA reads TGTGCCAGCAGTCTCAGACTAGCCTACAATGAGCAGTTCTTC. Translating it yields CASSLRLAYNEQFF.

The genes are TRBV2 and TRBJ1-4; no definite D call. Germline CDR1 reads SNHLY; CDR2 reads FYNNEI. Trimming left V 4 bases short and J 4 bases short, with 4 bases between. The CDR3 covers 12 residues. CDR3 bases: TGTGCCAGCAGTGTCAGTAATGAAAAACTGTTTTTT. It encodes CASSVSNEKLFF.

This clonotype has a single count. This chain connects TRBV5-1 to TRBJ1-2, with D unclear. This CDR3 comprises 15 residues. The germline CDR1 and CDR2 sequences are SGHRS and YFSETQ. The V end was cut by 0 bases, the J end by 1 base, with 10 bases between. The chain's CDR3 is CASSLDSPINYGYTF. The CDR3 nucleotides read TGCGCCAGCAGCTTGGACAGCCCAATTAACTATGGCTACACCTTC.

This clonotype was seen a handful of times. The genes are TRBV15 and TRBJ2-6, with D perhaps TRBD1 (6 bases). Germline V CDR1 and CDR2: LNHNV, YYDKDF (reference sequence). The CDR3 length is 15 residues. Trimming shortened V by 6 bases and J by 2 bases, and 11 bases separated the two germline ends. Written as DNA, the CDR3 is TGTGCCACCAGGGAAGGGGGTGCTGGGGCCAACGTCCTGACTTTC. This encodes CATREGGAGANVLTF.

The chain has TRBV10-3 and TRBJ2-1, with 13 bases that match TRBD2. The ends lost 6 bases at V and 9 bases at J; junction bases unmatched: 8. The CDR3 consists of 15 residues. Germline V CDR1 and CDR2: ENHRY, SYGVKD. CDR3 in amino acids: CAISPGTSGISEQFF. In nucleotides, the CDR3 is TGTGCCATCAGCCCTGGGACTAGCGGGATTAGTGAGCAGTTCTTC.

A few counts support this clonotype. V is TRBV9 and J is TRBJ1-3; D is uncertain. The V end was cut by 7 bases, the J end by 1 base, with 9 bases between. The CDR3 spans 13 residues. Germline lookup yields CDR1 SGDLS and CDR2 YYNGEE. In DNA, the CDR3 is TGTGCCAGCGGACGGGATTCTGGAAACACCATATATTTT. Its protein product is CASGRDSGNTIYF.

This clonotype was counted a few times. The chain is built from TRBV24-1 and TRBJ2-2; 10 nucleotides align to TRBD1. V shed 2 bases, J shed 4 bases, and the junction held 6 bases outside the gene matches. The CDR3 extends over 17 amino acids. The germline CDR1 and CDR2 sequences are KGHDR and SFDVKD. CDR3 residues: CATSDSPGTGVTGELFF. The CDR3 DNA sequence: TGTGCCACCAGTGATTCTCCCGGGACAGGGGTCACCGGGGAGCTGTTTTTT.

This clonotype was recorded a few times. The V call is TRBV5-1, the J call TRBJ2-1; 7 bases align to TRBD2. This CDR3 region has 16 residues. Per germline, CDR1 SGHRS and CDR2 YFSETQ. V trimming: 5 bases; J trimming: 1 base; junction bases outside the gene matches: 9. CDR3 protein: CASSRGLGESYNEQFF. The CDR3 nucleotides are TGCGCCAGCAGTAGAGGACTAGGAGAATCCTACAATGAGCAGTTCTTC.

This chain's CDR3 is CASSTPLSPGGNEQFF. Written as DNA, the CDR3 is TGTGCCAGCAGTACCCCCCTTAGCCCGGGGGGAAATGAGCAGTTCTTC. V and J are TRBV7-3 and TRBJ2-1; TRBD2 aligns across 7 bases. The trim removed 6 bases at V and 7 bases at J, leaving 15 bases unmatched. This CDR3 has 16 amino acids. The germline gives CDR1 SGHTA, CDR2 FQGTGA.

This clonotype was counted only a few times. The V and J genes are TRBV5-5 and TRBJ2-2; 7 bases agree with TRBD1. J was trimmed by 0 bases and V by 3 bases; bases with no gene match: 5. The CDR3 contains 16 residues. Germline CDR1 reads SGHKS; CDR2 reads YYEKEE (reference sequence). The CDR3: CASSWGQSPNTGELFF. The CDR3 coding sequence is TGTGCCAGCAGCTGGGGACAGTCGCCGAACACCGGGGAGCTGTTTTTT.

This clonotype was observed a few times. This chain uses TRBV7-8 with TRBJ1-1; 8 positions match TRBD1. The trim removed 5 bases at V and 0 bases at J, leaving 8 bases unmatched. CDR3 size: 16 residues. The V gene's germline CDR1 is SGHVS and CDR2 FQNEAQ. The CDR3 DNA sequence: TGTGCCAGCAGCAAAGACAGGGGCTCAATGAACACTGAAGCTTTCTTT. Amino acid sequence: CASSKDRGSMNTEAFF.

In this sample, this clonotype turned up many times. This rearrangement joins TRBV5-5 to TRBJ2-4; D may be TRBD1 (7 bases). V dropped 2 bases and J dropped 2 bases, with 14 bases sitting between them. The germline V gene has CDR1 SGHKS and CDR2 YYEKEE (reference sequence). CDR3 length: 16 amino acids. CDR3: CASSFQGGVTKNIQYF. The CDR3 nucleotides read TGTGCCAGCAGCTTTCAGGGGGGAGTGACCAAAAACATTCAGTACTTC.

This chain uses TRBV4-1 with TRBJ1-3; D call uncertain. The V and J ends lost 6 bases and 0 bases respectively, with 9 bases between them. Germline-derived CDR1 and CDR2 are MGHRA and YSYEKL. There are 14 residues in the CDR3. The CDR3 spells CASSRTGSGNTIYF. For the CDR3, the DNA is TGCGCCAGCAGTCGGACGGGCTCTGGAAACACCATATATTTT.

This sequence joins TRBV5-1 and TRBJ2-2, with 14 bases lining up with TRBD2. This CDR3 contains 15 residues. CDR1 is SGHRS, CDR2 YFSETQ, per germline. After removal of 4 bases from V and 6 bases from J, the junction contained 2 bases not matched to a gene. In DNA, the CDR3 is TGCGCCAGCAGCAGACTAGCGGGGGGGCCCGGGGAGCTGTTTTTT. This encodes CASSRLAGGPGELFF.

The rearrangement joins TRBV20-1 to TRBJ2-3, with TRBD1 as a possible D gene (6 bases). Germline CDR1 is DFQATT and CDR2 is SNEGSKA (reference sequence). Trimming shortened V by 0 bases and J by 4 bases, and 14 bases separated the two germline ends. CDR3 length: 15 amino acids. CDR3 bases: TGCAGTGCTAGAGATATACAGGGTTTTTCAGATACGCAGTATTTT. Its translation: CSARDIQGFSDTQYF.

This chain connects TRBV27 to TRBJ2-7; 8 nucleotides agree with TRBD1. The V gene end was trimmed by 0 bases and the J gene end by 1 base; junction bases not matched to a gene: 5. The CDR3 is 16 residues long. The germline V gene encodes CDR1 MNHEY and CDR2 SMNVEV (reference sequence). The CDR3 nucleotides read TGTGCCAGCAGTTTATCGGACAGGGCGAATTCCTACGAGCAGTACTTC. Translated: CASSLSDRANSYEQYF.

With respect to this clonotype: One end of the junction does not line up with germline, which may come from a read error. This chain connects TRBV9 to TRBJ2-6, with no clear D. CDR3 length: 15 residues. From germline, CDR1 is SGDLS and CDR2 YYNGEE. The DNA of the CDR3 is TGTGCCAGCAGCTCGCTACTATCTGGCGCCAACGTCCTGACTTTC. This codes for CASSSLLSGANVLTF.

This clonotype was detected once. The chain links TRBV9 to TRBJ1-5; D uncertain. Trimming took 3 bases from V and 6 from J, leaving 10 bases between them. Germline V gene sequence: CDR1 SGDLS, CDR2 YYNGEE. This CDR3 is built from 13 residues. CDR3 in amino acids: CASSGDGVQPQHF. DNA for the CDR3: TGTGCCAGCAGCGGCGACGGGGTTCAGCCCCAGCATTTT.

This clonotype was seen a few times. The chain carries TRBV7-9 and TRBJ2-1; 11 nucleotides agree with TRBD2. CDR1 is SEHNR, CDR2 FQNEAQ, per germline (reference sequence). This CDR3 comprises 17 residues. V gave up 3 bases and J gave up 2 bases; unmatched junction bases: 6. In DNA form, the CDR3 reads TGTGCCAGCAGCTTTCCGCTAGCGGGAGGACCCTACAATGAGCAGTTCTTC. The encoded protein is CASSFPLAGGPYNEQFF.

The J gene is TRBJ1-1, the V gene TRBV21-1; TRBD1 is taken as the D call from the table, unchecked against the DNA. TRBV21-1 is an annotated pseudogene. The CDR3 consists of 15 residues. The CDR3 reads CAGLTGTGVRGEAFF. The CDR3 DNA is TGTGCCGGCCTCACAGGGACAGGGGTGAGGGGCGAAGCTTTCTTT.

This clonotype was counted a few times. The chain carries TRBV6-6 and TRBJ2-5; 9 bases match TRBD1. Germline values: CDR1 MNHNY, CDR2 SVGAGI (reference sequence). V shed 5 bases, J shed 7 bases, and the junction held 5 bases outside the gene matches. The CDR3 contains 13 residues. The CDR3 DNA reads TGTGCCAGCAGTACAGGGGGCTCGGCGACCCAGTACTTC. Its protein product is CASSTGGSATQYF.

The rearrangement links TRBV12-3 or TRBV12-4 to TRBJ1-2; 8 bases match TRBD1. V was clipped by 5 bases and J by 3 bases; unmatched bases: 14. The CDR3 length is 17 residues. The CDR3 spells CASSAGQGSPTDYGYTF. CDR3 DNA sequence: TGTGCCAGCAGTGCCGGACAGGGTTCACCCACTGACTATGGCTACACCTTC.

This clonotype was counted a few times. The rearrangement links TRBV11-2 to TRBJ2-3; tentative D call: TRBD2 (5 bases). V was trimmed by 4 bases and J by 6 bases, leaving 8 bases between them. Germline V gene sequence: CDR1 SGHAT, CDR2 FQNNGV. CDR3 size: 12 residues. CDR3 coding DNA: TGTGCCAGCAGCTATGCGGGTGATACGCAGTATTTT. Its translation is CASSYAGDTQYF.

DNA of the CDR3: TGTGCCAGCAGCTTCGGGGGGCAAAATCAGCCCCAGCATTTT. It encodes CASSFGGQNQPQHF. The V call is TRBV9, the J call TRBJ1-5; tentatively, D is TRBD1 (6 bases). CDR1 and CDR2 (germline): SGDLS, YYNGEE. There are 14 residues in the CDR3. V was shortened by 4 bases and J by 4 bases, with 12 bases between the two germline ends.

This chain uses TRBV11-3 with TRBJ2-3, with TRBD2 matching over 7 bases. Germline CDR1 SGHNT, CDR2 YENEEA. This CDR3 comprises 15 residues. Losses at the gene ends were 1 base for V and 3 bases for J; bases not matched to a gene: 4. The DNA for the CDR3 is TGTGCCAGCAGCTTAGGTTTGCGGGAGACAGATACGCAGTATTTT. Its translation: CASSLGLRETDTQYF. Together with reference TRBV11-3 and TRBJ2-3, the CDR3 gives the full variable domain: EAGVVQSPRYKIIEKKQPVAFWCNPISGHNTLYWYLQNLGQGPELLIRYENEEAVDDSQLPKDRFSAERLKGVDSTLKIQPAELGDSAVYLCASSLGLRETDTQYFGPGTRLTVL.